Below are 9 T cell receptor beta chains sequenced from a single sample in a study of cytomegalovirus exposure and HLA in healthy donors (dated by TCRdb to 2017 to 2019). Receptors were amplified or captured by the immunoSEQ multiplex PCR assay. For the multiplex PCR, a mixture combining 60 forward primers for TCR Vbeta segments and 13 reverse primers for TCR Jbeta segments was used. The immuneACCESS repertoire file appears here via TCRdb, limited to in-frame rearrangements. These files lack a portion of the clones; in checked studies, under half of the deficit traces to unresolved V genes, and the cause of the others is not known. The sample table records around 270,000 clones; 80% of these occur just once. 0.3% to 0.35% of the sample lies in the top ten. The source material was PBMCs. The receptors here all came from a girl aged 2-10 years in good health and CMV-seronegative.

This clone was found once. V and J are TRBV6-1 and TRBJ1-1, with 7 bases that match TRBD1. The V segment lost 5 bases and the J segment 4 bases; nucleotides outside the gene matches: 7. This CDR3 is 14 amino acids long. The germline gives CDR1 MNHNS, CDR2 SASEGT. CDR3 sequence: CASSLGRGTTEAFF. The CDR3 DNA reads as TGTGCCAGCAGTTTAGGCAGGGGGACCACTGAAGCTTTCTTT.

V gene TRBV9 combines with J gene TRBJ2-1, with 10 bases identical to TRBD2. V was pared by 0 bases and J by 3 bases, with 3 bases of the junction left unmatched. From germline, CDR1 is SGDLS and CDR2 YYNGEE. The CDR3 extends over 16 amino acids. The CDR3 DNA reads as TGTGCCAGCAGCGTAGAGGCTAGCGGGGGCTACAATGAGCAGTTCTTC. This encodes CASSVEASGGYNEQFF.

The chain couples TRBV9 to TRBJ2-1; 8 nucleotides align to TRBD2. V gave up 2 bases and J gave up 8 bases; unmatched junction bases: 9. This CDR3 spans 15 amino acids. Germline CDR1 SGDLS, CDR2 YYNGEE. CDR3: CASSVLAGGRDEQFF. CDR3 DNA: TGTGCCAGCAGCGTTTTGGCGGGGGGCAGGGATGAGCAGTTCTTC.

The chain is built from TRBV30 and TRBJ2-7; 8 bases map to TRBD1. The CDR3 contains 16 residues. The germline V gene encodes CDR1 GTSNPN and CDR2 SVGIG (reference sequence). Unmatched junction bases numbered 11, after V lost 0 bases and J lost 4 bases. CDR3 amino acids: CAWSVLKTGVFYEQYF. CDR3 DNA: TGTGCCTGGAGTGTACTCAAGACAGGGGTGTTTTACGAGCAGTACTTC.

In DNA form, the CDR3 reads TGCGCCAGCAGCGTCATAGCGGGGGCCTCGAACAATGAGCAGTTCTTC. This encodes CASSVIAGASNNEQFF. The chain joins TRBV5-1 to TRBJ2-1; 9 bases line up with TRBD2. In germline, CDR1 is SGHRS, CDR2 YFSETQ. This CDR3 is 16 amino acids long. With V trimmed by 4 bases and J by 5 bases, 10 bases remained unmatched.

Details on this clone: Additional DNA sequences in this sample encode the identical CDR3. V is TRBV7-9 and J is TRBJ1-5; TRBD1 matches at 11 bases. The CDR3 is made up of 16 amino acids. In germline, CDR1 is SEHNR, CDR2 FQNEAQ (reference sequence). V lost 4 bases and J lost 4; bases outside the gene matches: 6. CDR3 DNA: TGTGCCAGCAGCTCGGCGGGGACAGGGGGGAATCAGCCCCAGCATTTT. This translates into CASSSAGTGGNQPQHF.

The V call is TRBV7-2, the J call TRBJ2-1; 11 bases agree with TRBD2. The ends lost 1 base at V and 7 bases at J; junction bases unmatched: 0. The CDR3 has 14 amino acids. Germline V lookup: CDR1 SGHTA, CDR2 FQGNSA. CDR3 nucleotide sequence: TGTGCCAGCAGCTTAGGACTAGCGGGAAATGAGCAGTTCTTC. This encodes CASSLGLAGNEQFF. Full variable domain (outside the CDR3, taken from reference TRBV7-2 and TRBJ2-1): GAGVSQSPSNKVTEKGKDVELRCDPISGHTALYWYRQSLGQGLEFLIYFQGNSAPDKSGLPSDRFSAERTGGSVSTLTIQRTQQEDSAVYLCASSLGLAGNEQFFGPGTRLTVL.

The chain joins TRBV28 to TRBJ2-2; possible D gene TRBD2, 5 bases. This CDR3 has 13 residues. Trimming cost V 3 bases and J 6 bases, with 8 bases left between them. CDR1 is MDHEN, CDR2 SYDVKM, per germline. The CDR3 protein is CASSLAGAGELFF. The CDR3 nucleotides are TGTGCCAGCAGTTTGGCCGGGGCCGGGGAGCTGTTTTTT.

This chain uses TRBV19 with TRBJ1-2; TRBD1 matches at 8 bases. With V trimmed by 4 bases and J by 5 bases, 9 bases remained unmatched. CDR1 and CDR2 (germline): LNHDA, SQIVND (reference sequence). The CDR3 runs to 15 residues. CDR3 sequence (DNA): TGTGCCAGTAGTACCCAGGGGACAGGTATTTATGGCTACACCTTC. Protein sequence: CASSTQGTGIYGYTF.